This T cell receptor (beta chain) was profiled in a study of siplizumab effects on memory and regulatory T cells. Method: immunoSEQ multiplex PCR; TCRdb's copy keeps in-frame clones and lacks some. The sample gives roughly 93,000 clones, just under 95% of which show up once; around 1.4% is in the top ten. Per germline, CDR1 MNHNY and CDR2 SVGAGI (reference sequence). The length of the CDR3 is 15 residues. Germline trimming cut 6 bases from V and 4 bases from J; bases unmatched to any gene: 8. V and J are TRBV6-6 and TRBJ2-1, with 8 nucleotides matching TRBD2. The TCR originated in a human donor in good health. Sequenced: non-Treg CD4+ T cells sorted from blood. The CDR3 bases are TGTGCCAGCAGCTCAACTAGCGGAAAATACAATGAGCAGTTCTTC. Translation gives CASSSTSGKYNEQFF.